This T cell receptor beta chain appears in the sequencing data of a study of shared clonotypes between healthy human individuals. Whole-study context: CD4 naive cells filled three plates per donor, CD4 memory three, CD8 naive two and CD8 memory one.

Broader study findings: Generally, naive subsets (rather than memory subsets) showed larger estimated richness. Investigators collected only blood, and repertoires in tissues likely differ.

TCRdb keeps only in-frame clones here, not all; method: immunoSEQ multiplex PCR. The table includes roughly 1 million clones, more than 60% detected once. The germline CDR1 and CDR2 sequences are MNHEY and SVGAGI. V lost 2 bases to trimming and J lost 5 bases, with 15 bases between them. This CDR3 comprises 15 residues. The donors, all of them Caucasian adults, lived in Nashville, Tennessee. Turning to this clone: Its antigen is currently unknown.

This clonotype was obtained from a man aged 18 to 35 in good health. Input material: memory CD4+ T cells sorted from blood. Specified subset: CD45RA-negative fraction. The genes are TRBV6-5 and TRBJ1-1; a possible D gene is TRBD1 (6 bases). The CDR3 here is CASSYVERGGTEAFF. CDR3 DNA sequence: TGTGCCAGCAGTTACGTAGAAAGGGGGGGTACTGAAGCTTTCTTT.